These 18 T cell receptor beta chains share one sample of origin, sequenced in a study of T-cell memory formation after mild COVID-19. TCRdb independently ran MiXCR on the 5' RACE reads; one entry per CDR3 protein. The table has 84,000 or so distinct CDR3 sequences, approximately 15% seen once. Sequenced: PBMCs or a T cell subset sorted from them (not recorded which). These receptors were collected from an adult woman who had mild COVID-19 (a few samples of this study predate the infection). Cell type and time point are not known.

The V gene is TRBV7-9, the J gene TRBJ2-3, with D perhaps TRBD1 (5 bases). The CDR3 length is 14 residues. Trimming stripped 5 bases from V and 5 bases from J, with 14 bases between. Germline V gives CDR1 SEHNR, CDR2 FQNEAQ (reference sequence). In DNA, the CDR3 is TGTGCCAGCAGCCCGAGACAGAGCCAAGATACGCAGTATTTT. It encodes CASSPRQSQDTQYF.

This clonotype has only a few counts. The chain links TRBV7-2 to TRBJ2-1; TRBD2 matches 14 bases. The V and J ends lost 1 base and 7 bases, in that order; junction bases with no gene match: 9. In germline, CDR1 is SGHTA, CDR2 FQGNSA. This CDR3 has 18 amino acids. The CDR3 region is CASSLVAIWTSGRNEQFF. CDR3 DNA: TGTGCCAGCAGCTTAGTGGCGATCTGGACTAGCGGGAGGAATGAGCAGTTCTTC. Variable domain in full (rest from reference TRBV7-2 and TRBJ2-1): GAGVSQSPSNKVTEKGKDVELRCDPISGHTALYWYRQSLGQGLEFLIYFQGNSAPDKSGLPSDRFSAERTGGSVSTLTIQRTQQEDSAVYLCASSLVAIWTSGRNEQFFGPGTRLTVL.

This clonotype was counted a few times. This sequence joins TRBV27 and TRBJ2-1; possibly TRBD2 for D (6 bases). The V end lost 5 bases, the J end lost 7 bases, and 33 bases lay between the germline ends. The length of the CDR3 is 20 residues. Germline V gene lookup returns CDR1 MNHEY and CDR2 SMNVEV (reference sequence). The CDR3 nucleotides are TGTGCCAGCAGTCTGCGCCCTGCTAGCGAGAGGAGCCAACCTAAGAATGAGCAGTTCTTC. Protein product: CASSLRPASERSQPKNEQFF.

This clonotype occurred a few times. This chain links TRBV7-9 with TRBJ1-1; D is unresolved. The CDR3 loop spans 15 amino acids. Trimming pared 5 bases from V and 5 bases from J, leaving 18 bases between. Germline CDR1 is SEHNR and CDR2 is FQNEAQ (reference sequence). CDR3 in DNA: TGTGCCAGCAGCGTCCCGGGCGGAGGTCGGACTGAAGCTTTCTTT. Residues: CASSVPGGGRTEAFF.

The chain uses TRBV5-4 and TRBJ2-6; weak D call: TRBD1 (5 bases). The CDR3 extends over 15 amino acids. The germline gives CDR1 SGHNT, CDR2 YYREEE (reference sequence). The germline V and J ends were trimmed by 5 bases and 3 bases, with 12 bases remaining between them. CDR3 coding DNA: TGTGCCAGCAGTCCTAACAGGTTTGGGGCCAACGTCCTGACTTTC. It yields the protein CASSPNRFGANVLTF.

This clonotype turned up a few times. The V call is TRBV7-6, the J call TRBJ2-7; D perhaps matches TRBD1 (5 bases). Germline CDR1 reads SGHVS; CDR2 reads FNYEAQ. The CDR3 spans 14 residues. V lost 5 bases and J lost 0, with 11 bases in between. The CDR3 is CASSHLDSSYEQYF. The CDR3 DNA reads as TGTGCCAGCAGCCATCTCGACAGCTCCTACGAGCAGTACTTC. The full variable domain, rest sourced from reference TRBV7-6 and TRBJ2-7, is GAGVSQSPRYKVTKRGQDVALRCDPISGHVSLYWYRQALGQGPEFLTYFNYEAQQDKSGLPNDRFSAERPEGSISTLTIQRTEQRDSAMYRCASSHLDSSYEQYFGPGTRLTVT.

This chain uses TRBV7-9 with TRBJ1-1; the D is unclear. V dropped 1 base and J dropped 1 base, with 10 bases sitting between them. The CDR3 is made up of 15 amino acids. The germline gives CDR1 SEHNR, CDR2 FQNEAQ (reference sequence). The CDR3 loop reads CASSLEGGKNTEAFF. The CDR3 nucleotides read TGTGCCAGCAGCTTAGAGGGCGGCAAGAACACTGAAGCTTTCTTT.

This chain links TRBV3-1 with TRBJ2-3; D remains unclear. This CDR3 has 16 amino acids. The V and J ends lost 4 bases and 6 bases respectively, with 20 bases between them. Germline V gene sequence: CDR1 LGHDT, CDR2 YNNKEL (reference sequence). CDR3 DNA: TGTGCCAGCAGCCCGGATCTACCCGGGTTGGGGGATACGCAGTATTTT. It codes for CASSPDLPGLGDTQYF.

This chain joins TRBV4-2 and TRBJ2-1, with D perhaps assigned TRBD1 or TRBD2 (5 bases each). V was pared by 2 bases and J by 6 bases, with 11 bases between. This CDR3 has 14 amino acids. Germline CDR1 and CDR2: LGHNA and YNFKEQ. CDR3 sequence reads: CASSQLEGRNEQFF. The CDR3, as DNA: TGTGCCAGCAGCCAATTAGAGGGACGCAATGAGCAGTTCTTC.

This clonotype was picked up many times. The chain employs TRBV10-3 and TRBJ2-7, with 15 bases that match TRBD2. J was trimmed by 2 bases and V by 6 bases; bases with no gene match: 8. Looked up from germline, CDR1 is ENHRY and CDR2 is SYGVKD. The CDR3 is 17 residues long. In DNA, the CDR3 is TGTGCCATCAGCGGACTAGCGGGAGGGCCTTCGACCTACGAGCAGTACTTC. As protein: CAISGLAGGPSTYEQYF.

In its sample, this clonotype was seen many times. V is TRBV21-1 and J is TRBJ1-2. TRBV21-1 is designated a pseudogene. This CDR3 contains 16 residues. In nucleotides, the CDR3 is TGTGCCAGCACCCAGGGACGGACTACATTTGCCTATGGCTACACCTTC. This codes for CASTQGRTTFAYGYTF.

This clonotype has ten or more counts. V gene TRBV29-1 combines with J gene TRBJ2-2; 10 bases line up with TRBD2. Germline assignment: CDR1 SQVTM and CDR2 ANQGSEA. There are 16 residues in the CDR3. V dropped 4 bases and J dropped 0; count of bases not matched to a gene: 5. CDR3 amino acids: CSVGLAGPANTGELFF. CDR3 in DNA: TGCAGCGTTGGACTAGCGGGCCCCGCGAACACCGGGGAGCTGTTTTTT.

The chain carries TRBV4-2 and TRBJ1-6, with TRBD1 identical over 8 bases. The CDR3 has 15 residues. V trimming: 3 bases; J trimming: 7 bases; junction bases outside the gene matches: 5. The V gene's germline CDR1 is LGHNA and CDR2 YNFKEQ. This CDR3 is CASSQGTGKNSPLHF. For the CDR3, the DNA is TGTGCCAGCAGCCAGGGGACAGGCAAGAATTCACCCCTCCACTTT.

The chain has TRBV11-1 and TRBJ2-1; maybe TRBD2 (6 bases). CDR1 and CDR2 from the germline V gene are SGHAT and FQDESV (reference sequence). This CDR3 region has 17 residues. V was pared by 3 bases and J by 4 bases, with 19 bases between. This chain's CDR3 is CASSFLARIASYNEQFF. The CDR3 DNA reads as TGTGCCAGCAGCTTTCTAGCGCGTATAGCCTCATACAATGAGCAGTTCTTC.

This clonotype was seen more than once but under ten times. The V call is TRBV29-1, the J call TRBJ2-7; TRBD1 agrees at 7 bases. The CDR3 loop spans 14 amino acids. V gave up 4 bases and J gave up 4 bases; unmatched junction bases: 10. Germline CDR1 and CDR2: SQVTM and ANQGSEA. The CDR3 DNA reads as TGCAGCGTTGGGGGGCAGACAGGGTATTACGAGCAGTACTTC. This sequence encodes CSVGGQTGYYEQYF.

This clonotype has more than one count but fewer than ten. The chain couples TRBV7-8 to TRBJ1-5, with 8 bases fitting TRBD1. With V trimmed by 5 bases and J by 4 bases, 7 bases remained unmatched. Germline values: CDR1 SGHVS, CDR2 FQNEAQ. The CDR3 has 15 amino acids. CDR3 sequence reads: CASSTGWTGNQPQHF. The DNA of the CDR3 is TGTGCCAGCAGCACAGGGTGGACAGGGAATCAGCCCCAGCATTTT.

This clonotype occurred a few times. In DNA form, the CDR3 reads TGTGCCAGTACTCCTCCCATGTTTGACACTGAAGCTTTCTTT. Its translation is CASTPPMFDTEAFF. The chain carries TRBV19 and TRBJ1-1, with unresolved D. Trimming left V 7 bases short and J 3 bases short, with 15 bases between. The CDR3 contains 14 residues. CDR1 is LNHDA and CDR2 is SQIVND in the germline V gene (reference sequence).

The chain recombines TRBV7-9 with TRBJ2-5; 16 bases map to TRBD2. Germline-derived CDR1 and CDR2 are SEHNR and FQNEAQ (reference sequence). J lost 0 bases, V lost 4 bases, and 5 bases had no gene match. This CDR3 region has 18 residues. In DNA form, the CDR3 reads TGTGCCAGCAGCTCCACGGGACTAGCGGGGGGGTACCAAGAGACCCAGTACTTC. Its protein is CASSSTGLAGGYQETQYF. Looking up the rest from reference TRBV7-9 and TRBJ2-5 gives the full variable domain: DTGVSQNPRHKITKRGQNVTFRCDPISEHNRLYWYRQTLGQGPEFLTYFQNEAQLEKSRLLSDRFSAERPKGSFSTLEIQRTEQGDSAMYLCASSSTGLAGGYQETQYFGPGTRLLVL.